The clone carrying this T cell receptor beta chain came up a few times. Its specificity is not known. The data were obtained in a study of identical twins. Points from the study as a whole: Sharing of beta out-of-frame sequences by twins showed a weaker excess.

The cDNA had a unique molecular identifier and a template-switch universal primer site. TCRdb used MiXCR to reprocess the 5' RACE reads, holding one entry per CDR3 protein. The table lists about 190,000 distinct CDR3 sequences, about a sixth of them singletons, with roughly two fifths in the top ten. The germline V and J ends were trimmed by 6 bases and 5 bases, with 11 bases remaining between them. This CDR3 is built from 13 residues. These records were also assigned to another study, of T cells expressing NK-cell markers. That work contributes: Seven HCMV-seropositive donors and one seronegative donor made up the eight sequenced donors.

The clonotype comes from a woman aged 18-35 years in good health. Source material: CD8+ T cells sorted from blood. The chain couples TRBV12-3 or TRBV12-4 to TRBJ2-1; D gene uncertain. The CDR3 loop is CASSITAHNEQFF. The CDR3 nucleotides read TGTGCCAGCAGCATCACTGCACACAATGAGCAGTTCTTC.